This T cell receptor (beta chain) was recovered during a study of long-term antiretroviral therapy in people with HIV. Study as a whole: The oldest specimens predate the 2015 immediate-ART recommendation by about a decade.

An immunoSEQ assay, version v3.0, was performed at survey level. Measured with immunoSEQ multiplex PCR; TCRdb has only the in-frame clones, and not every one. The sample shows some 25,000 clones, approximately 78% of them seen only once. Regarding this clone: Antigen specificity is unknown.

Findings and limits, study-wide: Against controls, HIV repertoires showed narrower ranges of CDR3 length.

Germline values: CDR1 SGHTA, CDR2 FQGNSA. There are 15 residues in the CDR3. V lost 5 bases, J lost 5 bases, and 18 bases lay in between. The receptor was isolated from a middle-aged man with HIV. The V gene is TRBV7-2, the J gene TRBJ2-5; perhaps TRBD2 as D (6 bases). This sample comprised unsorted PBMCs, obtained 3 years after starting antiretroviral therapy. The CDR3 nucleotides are TGTGCCAGCAGCCCCGACCGGGCCCGGGGGGAGACCCAGTACTTC. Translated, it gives CASSPDRARGETQYF.